This T cell receptor (beta chain) was recorded in a study of cytotoxic CD8 clonotypes in ibrutinib-treated CLL. On this clone itself: The antigen is unknown.

Germline CDR1 is GTSNPN and CDR2 is SVGIG (reference sequence). This CDR3 contains 12 residues. V lost 1 base and J 8 bases, leaving 9 bases between the germline ends. Study-level results: Clonality went up at the time of ibrutinib response, stayed stable in sustained remission, and later dropped back toward its baseline level at progression.

Depths of 1 in 200,000 to 1 in 1 million T cells were the sequencing target. Data came from immunoSEQ multiplex PCR; TCRdb stores just in-frame clones and leaves some out. The table includes approximately 23,000 clones, 75% detected once. The J gene is TRBJ2-1, the V gene TRBV30; D is perhaps TRBD1 or TRBD2 (6 bases each). Sequencing was performed on PBMCs, taken before ibrutinib treatment. This clonotype originated in a human donor with chronic lymphocytic leukemia. The CDR3 sequence is CAWSGGAHEQFF. The CDR3 DNA is TGTGCCTGGAGTGGGGGGGCTCATGAGCAGTTCTTC. Full variable domain (missing parts from reference TRBV30 and TRBJ2-1): SQTIHQWPATLVQPVGSPLSLECTVEGTSNPNLYWYRQAAGRGLQLLFYSVGIGQISSEVPQNLSASRPQDRQFILSSKKLLLSDSGFYLCAWSGGAHEQFFGPGTRLTVL.